Described below is a single T cell receptor (beta chain) sequence and its context. This entry belongs to a study of blood T cell repertoires in COVID-19. Looking at the study overall: PBMCs, B-cell-depleted T cells, or T cells provided the cDNA or gDNA that made up the material.

This CDR3 has 12 residues. V was pared by 8 bases and J by 5 bases, with 12 bases between. CDR1 SNHLY and CDR2 FYNNEI come from the germline V gene. Original methodology: Estimated nucleated cell counts came from reference gene primer amplification. Data came from immunoSEQ multiplex PCR; TCRdb stores just in-frame clones and leaves some out. The V and J calls and clone size come from that table; D and trimming were worked out from the DNA. Here the sample spans about 42,000 clones, about 88% being singletons. Sample: peripheral blood. The rearrangement uses TRBV2 and TRBJ1-2; D possibly corresponds to TRBD1 (6 bases). The TCR originated in a human donor in a cohort sampled during active COVID-19. Here the CDR3 DNA reads TGTGCCAGCCGAAGGGGGAGATATGGCTACACCTTC. It specifies CASRRGRYGYTF.